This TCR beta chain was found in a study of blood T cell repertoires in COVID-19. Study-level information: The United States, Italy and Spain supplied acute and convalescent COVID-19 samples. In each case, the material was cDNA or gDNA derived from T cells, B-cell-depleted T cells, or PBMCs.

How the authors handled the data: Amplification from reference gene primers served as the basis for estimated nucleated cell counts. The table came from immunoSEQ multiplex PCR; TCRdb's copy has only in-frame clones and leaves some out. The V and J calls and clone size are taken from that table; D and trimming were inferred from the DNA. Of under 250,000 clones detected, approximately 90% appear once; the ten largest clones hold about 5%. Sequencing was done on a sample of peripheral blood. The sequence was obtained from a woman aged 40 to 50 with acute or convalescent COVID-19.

As DNA, the CDR3 is TGTGCCAGCAGCTTTCCGGGACAGGGTCACACCGGGGAGCTGTTTTTT. This encodes CASSFPGQGHTGELFF. This chain joins TRBV5-4 and TRBJ2-2; 9 bases align to TRBD1. The CDR3 runs to 16 residues. Germline V gene data show CDR1 as SGHNT and CDR2 as YYREEE (reference sequence). The V segment lost 2 bases and the J segment 3 bases; nucleotides outside the gene matches: 5.